These 7 T cell receptor beta chains were all obtained from the same sample, sequenced in a study of blood T cells in healthy people across ages. Together with a sample-barcoded 5' primer, a J-beta primer mix was included in a second PCR lasting about 6 to 11 cycles. In TCRdb, the 5' RACE reads were re-called with MiXCR into one record per CDR3 protein. The data hold about 800,000 distinct CDR3 sequences, with more than 20% observed a single time. The same data also contributed to another study, on T cells of mothers and their children.

The sequenced sample consisted of blood. The receptors shown here come from a boy younger than 18 in good health.

V and J are TRBV29-1 and TRBJ2-7; a weak D match, TRBD2 (5 bases). The CDR3 sequence is 13 residues long. V was trimmed by 3 bases and J by 2 bases, leaving 11 bases between them. The germline gives CDR1 SQVTM, CDR2 ANQGSEA. CDR3 sequence (DNA): TGCAGCGTTGAGAGAGGGTCCCCCTACGAGCAGTACTTC. This translates into CSVERGSPYEQYF.

A few counts support this clonotype. The rearrangement joins TRBV28 to TRBJ2-5, with 8 bases that match TRBD1. The J call may not be correct, given that the DNA end is closer to TRBJ2-7. CDR1 MDHEN and CDR2 SYDVKM come from the germline V gene. This CDR3 comprises 15 residues. The CDR3 nucleotides are TGTGCCAGCAGTTCACAGGGGGTCCCCTCCTACGAGCAGTACTTC. Amino acid sequence: CASSSQGVPSYEQYF.

There are a few counts of this clonotype. V gene TRBV7-8 combines with J gene TRBJ2-1, with 7 bases identical to TRBD1. The J call is doubtful: the DNA matches TRBJ2-5 better. Germline CDR1 is SGHVS and CDR2 is FQNEAQ. This CDR3 is built from 15 residues. The CDR3 is CASSFEGAVRETQYF. CDR3 nucleotides: TGTGCCAGCAGCTTCGAGGGGGCTGTTCGGGAGACCCAGTACTTC.

This clonotype has more than one count but fewer than ten. The chain recombines TRBV29-1 with TRBJ2-3; 7 nucleotides match TRBD2. Germline V lookup: CDR1 SQVTM, CDR2 ANQGSEA. Trimming took 0 bases from V and 3 from J; bases not matched to a gene: 6. This CDR3 comprises 15 residues. Here the CDR3 reads CSVEDWGEGTDTQYF. DNA of the CDR3: TGCAGCGTTGAAGATTGGGGGGAGGGGACAGATACGCAGTATTTT.

The chain couples TRBV7-9 to TRBJ1-4; perhaps TRBD1 as D (6 bases). The CDR3 contains 15 residues. The germline CDR1 and CDR2 sequences are SEHNR and FQNEAQ (reference sequence). With 0 bases removed from V and 4 bases from J, the gap between germline ends came to 9 bases. CDR3 DNA: TGTGCCAGCAGCTTAGCTCGCAGGGGTAATGAAAAACTGTTTTTT. This sequence encodes CASSLARRGNEKLFF.

This clonotype was seen a few times. CDR3 protein: CAASTRRRWNEQFF. The CDR3, as DNA: TGTGCCGCCTCCACGAGACGCAGGTGGAATGAGCAGTTCTTC. The V call is TRBV6-2 or TRBV6-3, the J call TRBJ2-1; D uncertain. V was shortened by 11 bases and J by 7 bases, with 21 bases between the two germline ends. CDR3 size: 14 residues. Germline CDR1 MNHEY, CDR2 SVGEGT.

As to this clonotype: A much larger clone lies one base from this, so it may be a read error. V gene TRBV29-1 combines with J gene TRBJ2-3, with unresolved D. The CDR3 covers 12 residues. Germline CDR1 is SQVTM and CDR2 is ANQGSEA. Trimming cost V 5 bases and J 1 base, with 7 bases left between them. CDR3 nucleotide sequence: TGCAGCGTTTCCCAGGGCACAGATACGCAGTATTTT. Its translation is CSVSQGTDTQYF.